Below are 10 T cell receptor beta chains sequenced from a single sample in a study of T cells expressing NK-cell markers. One entry per CDR3 protein, without DNA, is what TCRdb gives after re-calling the 5' RACE reads. The sample totals around 470,000 distinct CDR3 sequences. The material sequenced was blood T cells: a sorted CD56 or NKG2C T cell subset, CD4+ or CD8+ T cells, or bulk PBMC T cells (not recorded which). The receptors originated from a woman aged 45-60 years in good health.

The genes are TRBV12-3 or TRBV12-4 and TRBJ2-1; the D call of TRBD1 rests on TCRdb alone, since no DNA is present to check it. CDR3 length equals 11 residues. CDR3 sequence reads: CASKQGAEQFF.

The rearrangement links TRBV3-1 to TRBJ2-1. Germline CDR1 is LGHDT and CDR2 is YNNKEL (reference sequence). This CDR3 is 15 amino acids long. This CDR3 reads CASSQDPGSYNEQFF.

V usage is TRBV11-1 and J usage is TRBJ2-1; TCRdb lists TRBD2, though no DNA is available to test this call. CDR3 length equals 16 residues. Germline V gene sequence: CDR1 SGHAT, CDR2 FQDESV (reference sequence). CDR3 sequence: CASSLVPGLAVNEQFF. The variable domain in full, with the rest retrieved from reference TRBV11-1 and TRBJ2-1, is EAEVAQSPRYKITEKSQAVAFWCDPISGHATLYWYRQILGQGPELLVQFQDESVVDDSQLPKDRFSAERLKGVDSTLKIQPAELGDSAMYLCASSLVPGLAVNEQFFGPGTRLTVL.

This chain links TRBV12-3 or TRBV12-4 with TRBJ2-7. The CDR3 covers 12 residues. CDR3 protein: CASSLDYYEQYF.

This sequence joins TRBV12-3 or TRBV12-4 and TRBJ1-1; TCRdb's D call of TRBD1 is untestable without DNA. This CDR3 spans 15 amino acids. CDR3 sequence reads: CASSLAPTVNTEAFF.

The chain carries TRBV7-2 and TRBJ2-2. This CDR3 is built from 15 residues. CDR1 and CDR2 (germline): SGHTA, FQGNSA. CDR3 amino acids: CASSPGLTNTGELFF. Supplemented by reference TRBV7-2 and TRBJ2-2, the full variable domain reads GAGVSQSPSNKVTEKGKDVELRCDPISGHTALYWYRQSLGQGLEFLIYFQGNSAPDKSGLPSDRFSAERTGGSVSTLTIQRTQQEDSAVYLCASSPGLTNTGELFFGEGSRLTVL.

The V call is TRBV4-1, the J call TRBJ1-1; the D call of TRBD1 rests on TCRdb alone, since no DNA is present to check it. There are 14 residues in the CDR3. The germline CDR1 and CDR2 sequences are MGHRA and YSYEKL. CDR3 amino acids: CASTRGVGVTEAFF.

The chain has TRBV7-9 and TRBJ2-1; TCRdb indicates TRBD1, and absent DNA this call remains unverified. From germline, CDR1 is SEHNR and CDR2 FQNEAQ (reference sequence). The CDR3 covers 16 residues. CDR3 amino acids: CASSPTRDSKFNEQFF.

This chain uses TRBV7-2 with TRBJ2-5; TCRdb proposes TRBD2, but this gene call is untestable without DNA. The germline V gene has CDR1 SGHTA and CDR2 FQGNSA. CDR3 size: 16 residues. The CDR3 spells CASSWTLAGGRQTQYF.

The CDR3 sequence is CASSRRAGGAGELFF. V gene TRBV3-1 combines with J gene TRBJ2-2; TCRdb's D call, TRBD2, is unchecked because there is no DNA. The CDR3 is 15 amino acids. CDR1 is LGHDT and CDR2 is YNNKEL in the germline V gene (reference sequence).